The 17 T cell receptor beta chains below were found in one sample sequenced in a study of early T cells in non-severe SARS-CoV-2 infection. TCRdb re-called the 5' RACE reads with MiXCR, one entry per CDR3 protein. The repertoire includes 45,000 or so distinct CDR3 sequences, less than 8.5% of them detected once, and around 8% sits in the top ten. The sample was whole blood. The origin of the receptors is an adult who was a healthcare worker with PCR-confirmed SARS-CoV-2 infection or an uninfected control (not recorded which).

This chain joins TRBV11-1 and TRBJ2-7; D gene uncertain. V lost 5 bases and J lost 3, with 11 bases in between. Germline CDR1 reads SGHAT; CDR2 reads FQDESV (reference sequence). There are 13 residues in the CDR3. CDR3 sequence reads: CASSQDLGYEQYF. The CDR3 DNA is TGTGCCAGCAGCCAGGACCTGGGCTACGAGCAGTACTTC.

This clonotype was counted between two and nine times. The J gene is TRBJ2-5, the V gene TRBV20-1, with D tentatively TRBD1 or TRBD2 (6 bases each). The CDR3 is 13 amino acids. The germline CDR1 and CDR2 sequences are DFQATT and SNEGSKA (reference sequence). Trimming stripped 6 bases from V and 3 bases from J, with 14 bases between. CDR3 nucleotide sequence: TGCAGTGCCGGAGGGGGGATTAAAGAGACCCAGTACTTC. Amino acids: CSAGGGIKETQYF.

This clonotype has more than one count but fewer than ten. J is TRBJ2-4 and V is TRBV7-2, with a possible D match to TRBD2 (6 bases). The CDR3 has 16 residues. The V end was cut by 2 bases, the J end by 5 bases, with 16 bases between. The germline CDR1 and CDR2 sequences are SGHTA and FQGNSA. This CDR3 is CASSLWGSGPENIQYF. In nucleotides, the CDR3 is TGTGCCAGCAGCTTATGGGGTAGCGGCCCTGAAAACATTCAGTACTTC.

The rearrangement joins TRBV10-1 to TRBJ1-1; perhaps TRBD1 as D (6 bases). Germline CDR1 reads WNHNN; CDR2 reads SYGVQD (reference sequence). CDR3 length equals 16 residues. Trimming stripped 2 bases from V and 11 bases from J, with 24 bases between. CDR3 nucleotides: TGCGCCAGCAGTGAGGGGCGACAGGTTCACCCCCGAGCCGCTTTCTTT. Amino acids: CASSEGRQVHPRAAFF.

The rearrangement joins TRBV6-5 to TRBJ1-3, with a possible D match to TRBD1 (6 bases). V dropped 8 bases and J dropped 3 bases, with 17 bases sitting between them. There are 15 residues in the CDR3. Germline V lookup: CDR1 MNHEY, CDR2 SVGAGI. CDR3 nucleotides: TGTGCCAGCGGCTCCTCAGGGGTAATTGGAAACACCATATATTTT. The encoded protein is CASGSSGVIGNTIYF.

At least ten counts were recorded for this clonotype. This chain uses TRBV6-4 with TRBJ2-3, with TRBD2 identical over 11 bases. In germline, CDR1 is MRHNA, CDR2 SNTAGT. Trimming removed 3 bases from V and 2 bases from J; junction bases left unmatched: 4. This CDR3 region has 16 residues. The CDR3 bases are TGTGCCAGCAGTGAAAGTAGCGGGGGGGCCACAGATACGCAGTATTTT. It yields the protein CASSESSGGATDTQYF.

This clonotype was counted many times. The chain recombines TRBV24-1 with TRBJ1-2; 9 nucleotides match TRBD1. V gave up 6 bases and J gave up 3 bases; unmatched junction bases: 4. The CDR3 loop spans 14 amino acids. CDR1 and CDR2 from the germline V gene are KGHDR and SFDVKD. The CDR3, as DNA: TGTGCCACCAGTCGCCGGGACAGGGACTATGGCTACACCTTC. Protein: CATSRRDRDYGYTF.

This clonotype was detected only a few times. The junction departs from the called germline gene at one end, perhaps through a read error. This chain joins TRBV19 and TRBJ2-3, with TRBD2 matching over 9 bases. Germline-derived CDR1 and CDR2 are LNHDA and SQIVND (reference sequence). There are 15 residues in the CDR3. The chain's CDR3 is CASTIGTSNPIPQYF. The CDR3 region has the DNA TGTGCCAGTACTATAGGGACTAGCAACCCGATACCGCAGTATTTT.

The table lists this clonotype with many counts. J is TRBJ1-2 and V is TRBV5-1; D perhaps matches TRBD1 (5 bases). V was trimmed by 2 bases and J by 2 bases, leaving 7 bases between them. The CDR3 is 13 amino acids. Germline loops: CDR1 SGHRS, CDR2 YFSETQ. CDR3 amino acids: CASSFGANYGYTF. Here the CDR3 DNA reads TGCGCCAGCAGCTTTGGGGCCAACTATGGCTACACCTTC.

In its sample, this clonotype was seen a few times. The CDR3, as DNA: TGTGCCAGTAGGCCCCAGATGTCCTCCTACGAGCAGTACTTC. This translates into CASRPQMSSYEQYF. The chain recombines TRBV19 with TRBJ2-7; no firm D call. Germline V gene sequence: CDR1 LNHDA, CDR2 SQIVND (reference sequence). This CDR3 has 14 amino acids. Trimming shortened V by 6 bases and J by 0 bases, and 12 bases separated the two germline ends.

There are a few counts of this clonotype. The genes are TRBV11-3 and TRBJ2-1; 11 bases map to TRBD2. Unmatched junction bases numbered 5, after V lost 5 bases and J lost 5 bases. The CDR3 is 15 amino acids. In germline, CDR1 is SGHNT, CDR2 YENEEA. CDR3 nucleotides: TGTGCCAGCAGCCGACTAGCGGGGCTAGACAATGAGCAGTTCTTC. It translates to CASSRLAGLDNEQFF.

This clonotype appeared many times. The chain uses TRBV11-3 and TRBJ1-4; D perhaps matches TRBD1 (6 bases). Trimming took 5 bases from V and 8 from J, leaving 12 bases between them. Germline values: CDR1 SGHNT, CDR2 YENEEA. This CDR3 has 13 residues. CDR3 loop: CASSRGPNEKLFF. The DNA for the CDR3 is TGTGCCAGCAGCCGGGGGCCGAACGAAAAACTGTTTTTT.

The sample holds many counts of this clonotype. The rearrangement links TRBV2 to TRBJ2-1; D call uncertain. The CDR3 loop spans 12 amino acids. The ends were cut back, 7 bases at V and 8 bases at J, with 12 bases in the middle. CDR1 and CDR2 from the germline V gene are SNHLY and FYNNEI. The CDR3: CASTTDADEQFF. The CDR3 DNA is TGTGCCAGCACTACGGATGCGGATGAGCAGTTCTTC.

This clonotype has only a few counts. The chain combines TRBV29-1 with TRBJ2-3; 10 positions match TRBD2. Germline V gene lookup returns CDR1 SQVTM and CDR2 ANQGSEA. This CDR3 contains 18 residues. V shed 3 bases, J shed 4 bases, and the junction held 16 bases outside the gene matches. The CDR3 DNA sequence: TGCAGCGTTGACGGGATAGCGGGGGGCACAGCTCATTCAGATACGCAGTATTTT. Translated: CSVDGIAGGTAHSDTQYF.

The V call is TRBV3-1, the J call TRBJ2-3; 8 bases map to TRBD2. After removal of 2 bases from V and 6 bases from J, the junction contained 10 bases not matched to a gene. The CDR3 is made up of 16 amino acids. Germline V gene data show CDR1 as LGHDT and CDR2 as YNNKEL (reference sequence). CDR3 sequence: CASSQTTGGRGDTQYF. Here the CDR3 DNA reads TGTGCCAGCAGCCAAACCACGGGGGGGCGCGGTGATACGCAGTATTTT.

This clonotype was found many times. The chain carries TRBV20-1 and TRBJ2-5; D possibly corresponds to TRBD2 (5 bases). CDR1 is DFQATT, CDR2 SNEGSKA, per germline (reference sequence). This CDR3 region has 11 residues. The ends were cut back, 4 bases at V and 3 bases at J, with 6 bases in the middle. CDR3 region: CSATGKETQYF. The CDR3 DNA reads TGCAGTGCTACGGGAAAAGAGACCCAGTACTTC.

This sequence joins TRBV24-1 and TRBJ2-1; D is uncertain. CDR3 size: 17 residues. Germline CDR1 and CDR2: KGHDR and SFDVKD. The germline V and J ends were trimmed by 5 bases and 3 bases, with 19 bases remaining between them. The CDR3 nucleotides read TGTGCCACCAGTGGTTTCTCACTTGGGGTCCGCTACAATGAGCAGTTCTTC. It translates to CATSGFSLGVRYNEQFF.